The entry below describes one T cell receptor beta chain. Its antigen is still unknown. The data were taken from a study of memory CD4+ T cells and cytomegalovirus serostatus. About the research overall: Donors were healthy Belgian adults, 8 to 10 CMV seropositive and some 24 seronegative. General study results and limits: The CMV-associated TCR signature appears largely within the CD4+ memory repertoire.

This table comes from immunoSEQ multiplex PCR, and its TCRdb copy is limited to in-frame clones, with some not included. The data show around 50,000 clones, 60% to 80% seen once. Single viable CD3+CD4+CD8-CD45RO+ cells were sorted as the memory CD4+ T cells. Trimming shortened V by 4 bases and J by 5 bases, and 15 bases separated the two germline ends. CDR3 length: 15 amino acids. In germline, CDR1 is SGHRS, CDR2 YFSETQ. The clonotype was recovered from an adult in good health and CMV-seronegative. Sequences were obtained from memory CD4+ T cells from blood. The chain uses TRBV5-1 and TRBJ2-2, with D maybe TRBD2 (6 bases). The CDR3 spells CASSRSGLPTGELFF. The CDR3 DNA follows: TGCGCCAGCAGCCGGAGCGGGCTGCCAACCGGGGAGCTGTTTTTT.